This TCR beta chain is drawn from a study of CD8+ T cells in alopecia areata. At the level of the study: Tofacitinib ran 6 to 18 months, followed by 6 months off drug.

Treatment: oral pan-JAK inhibitor, 5-10 mg twice daily. Following RNA extraction, reverse transcription yielded cDNA that acted as the sequencing template. Clones were read by immunoSEQ multiplex PCR, and TCRdb kept only the in-frame ones, dropping some. The data hold about 250,000 clones, with about three fifths observed a single time. Overall study findings and caveats: On tofacitinib, scalp and blood still held many of the expanded lesional clones.

As to this clone: Its antigen is currently unknown. This sample includes further DNA sequences coding for the same CDR3.

The sample consisted of CD4+ T cells sorted from blood, taken at roughly week 53, from a patient treated with tofacitinib. The clonotype comes from a human donor with alopecia areata.

The CDR3 sequence: CAWSTGTYEQYF. Here the CDR3 DNA reads TGTGCCTGGTCGACAGGGACATACGAGCAGTACTTC. The genes are TRBV30 and TRBJ2-7, with 7 bases that match TRBD1. J lost 4 bases, V lost 5 bases, and 5 bases had no gene match. This CDR3 has 12 amino acids. From germline, CDR1 is GTSNPN and CDR2 SVGIG (reference sequence).